A single sample is the source of the 9 T cell receptor beta chains below, sequenced in a study of human T cells and chemical hapten exposure. TCRdb reanalysed the RACE reads using MiXCR and keeps one entry per CDR3 protein. The table has about 34,000 distinct CDR3 sequences, around 6.8% seen once; the top ten hold 9.1%. Time point described: patch test 1, 2 weeks after DPC sensitization. Treatment indicated: therapeutic diphenylcyclopropenone sensitization with weekly scalp DPC. It was unfractionated whole blood from which total RNA was extracted. The sample in question was whole blood, obtained in connection with sensitization to the hapten diphenylcyclopropenone (DPC). The receptors shown here come from a woman aged 30 to 39 with alopecia areata. Some clones in this sample may be carry-over from other donors' samples.

This clonotype came up many times. The CDR3: CASSLHRGQETQYF. The CDR3 DNA reads TGTGCCAGCAGCTTACACAGGGGGCAAGAGACCCAGTACTTC. This rearrangement joins TRBV7-2 to TRBJ2-5; 8 bases line up with TRBD1. CDR3 length: 14 residues. V lost 2 bases and J lost 2; bases outside the gene matches: 1. The germline V gene encodes CDR1 SGHTA and CDR2 FQGNSA.

This clonotype was seen a few times. The CDR3 DNA follows: TGCGCCAGCAGCCAAGATCTTACGGGAGCCTCTGGGGCCAACGTCCTGACTTTC. It translates to CASSQDLTGASGANVLTF. The J gene is TRBJ2-6, the V gene TRBV4-3; possible D gene TRBD2, 6 bases. Germline V gene lookup returns CDR1 LGHNA and CDR2 YSLEER. The CDR3 loop spans 18 amino acids. Trimming pared 0 bases from V and 0 bases from J, leaving 12 bases between.

This clonotype was detected ten times or more. The J gene is TRBJ1-2, the V gene TRBV12-3 or TRBV12-4; D uncertain. CDR3 size: 15 residues. The ends were cut back, 6 bases at V and 1 base at J, with 15 bases in the middle. The chain's CDR3 is CASSYSDRHNYGYTF. The DNA of the CDR3 is TGTGCCAGCAGCTATTCGGACCGACATAACTATGGCTACACCTTC.

The gene calls are TRBV12-3 or TRBV12-4 and TRBJ2-7; the match to TRBD2 covers 12 bases. This CDR3 comprises 12 residues. Losses at the gene ends were 5 bases for V and 10 bases for J; bases not matched to a gene: 3. The CDR3 region has the DNA TGTGCCAGCAGTGGACTAGCGGGGCCCCAGTACTTC. The encoded protein is CASSGLAGPQYF.

The rearrangement uses TRBV4-2 and TRBJ1-5; unclear D gene. This CDR3 is built from 15 residues. The V gene lost 2 bases and the J gene lost 5 bases, with 13 bases spanning the gap. Germline CDR1 reads LGHNA; CDR2 reads YNFKEQ. In nucleotides, the CDR3 is TGTGCCAGCAGCCAATCCGTCCTGGGGTATCAGCCCCAGCATTTT. Amino acid sequence: CASSQSVLGYQPQHF.

The genes are TRBV3-1 and TRBJ1-1; 9 nucleotides agree with TRBD1. Germline values: CDR1 LGHDT, CDR2 YNNKEL (reference sequence). J gave up 7 bases and V 4 bases, and 19 bases lay outside the gene matches. The CDR3 loop spans 18 amino acids. CDR3 bases: TGTGCCAGCAGCCGCAGAATAACAGGGGGCACTTGGGGGGGTGAAGCTTTCTTT. Translation: CASSRRITGGTWGGEAFF.

This clonotype is judged medium-sized. The V gene is TRBV7-9, the J gene TRBJ2-7, with D tentatively TRBD2 (6 bases). CDR1 is SEHNR, CDR2 FQNEAQ, per germline (reference sequence). The CDR3 sequence is 16 residues long. Trimming cost V 5 bases and J 0 bases, with 17 bases left between them. The chain's CDR3 is CASSARIGGDSYEQYF. The DNA for the CDR3 is TGTGCCAGCAGCGCCCGGATCGGCGGGGACTCCTACGAGCAGTACTTC.

This clonotype was recorded at least ten times. The chain uses TRBV28 and TRBJ2-3; D is undetermined. V was cut by 3 bases and J by 2 bases, with 27 bases left in between. Germline assignment: CDR1 MDHEN and CDR2 SYDVKM. There are 20 residues in the CDR3. The CDR3 DNA reads TGTGCCAGCAGTTTCCCCGGACGTACTTCCCCCCTAATGGTCACAGATACGCAGTATTTT. Translated: CASSFPGRTSPLMVTDTQYF.

Ten or more counts support this clonotype. The chain recombines TRBV2 with TRBJ2-7; no definite D call. Trimming pared 5 bases from V and 3 bases from J, leaving 8 bases between. The CDR3 covers 12 residues. Germline values: CDR1 SNHLY, CDR2 FYNNEI. The CDR3 DNA sequence: TGTGCCAGCAGTAGGACCTTCTACGAGCAGTACTTC. Residues: CASSRTFYEQYF. Variable domain in full (rest from reference TRBV2 and TRBJ2-7): EPEVTQTPSHQVTQMGQEVILRCVPISNHLYFYWYRQILGQKVEFLVSFYNNEISEKSEIFDDQFSVERPDGSNFTLKIRSTKLEDSAMYFCASSRTFYEQYFGPGTRLTVT.